This is a list of T cell receptor beta chains from one sample in a study of blood T cell repertoires in COVID-19. Generated by immunoSEQ multiplex PCR, the TCRdb table keeps only in-frame clones and is missing some. Of roughly 100,000 clones in the sample, roughly 80% are singletons; the top ten hold 4% to 5.5%. The sequencing sample was made of peripheral blood. The receptors shown here come from a man aged 55 to 70 with acute or convalescent COVID-19. Each CDR3 is given with its conserved first and last residue. The order of the fields is V gene, D gene, J gene, CDR3 protein. A D gene is named only where the DNA matches it firmly.

TRBV19	-	TRBJ1-2	CASRPWRGPVIGYTF
TRBV5-6	TRBD1	TRBJ1-1	CASSRDRNTEAFF
TRBV7-2	-	TRBJ1-1	CASSLEGSTEAFF
TRBV7-3	TRBD1	TRBJ2-1	CASSPTRDSVNEQFF
TRBV7-2	-	TRBJ2-1	CASSPGGRENEQFF
TRBV2	TRBD1	TRBJ1-6	CASSETGVSSPLHF
TRBV2	-	TRBJ2-5	CASSVGGSRPQYF
TRBV5-6	TRBD2	TRBJ2-7	CASSRQLADSYEQYF
TRBV7-8	-	TRBJ1-2	CASSLGTDNYGYTF
TRBV5-1	TRBD1	TRBJ2-7	CASSLDRAYEQYF
TRBV6-6	TRBD2	TRBJ2-7	CASSPSGSYEQYF
TRBV7-9	TRBD1	TRBJ1-6	CASSPSGGRKDSPLHF
TRBV5-1	TRBD1	TRBJ1-3	CASSTGQGGDTIYF
TRBV11-2	-	TRBJ2-7	CASSLDLAGREQYF
TRBV19	TRBD1	TRBJ2-5	CASRQGVETQYF
TRBV28	TRBD2	TRBJ2-7	CASSFGTSGSMGGQYF
TRBV14	-	TRBJ1-6	CASSPRNNSPLHF
TRBV6-5	TRBD1	TRBJ1-5	CASTDRAGNQPQHF
TRBV5-1	TRBD1	TRBJ1-1	CASSLDGQANTEAFF
TRBV27	TRBD2	TRBJ2-7	CASSPRLAGVTSSYEQYF
TRBV18	-	TRBJ2-3	CASSPRQLTDTQYF
TRBV28	TRBD2	TRBJ2-5	CASSLPASGGSGKTQYF
TRBV6-5	TRBD1	TRBJ2-3	CASSYGTGARTDTQYF
TRBV19	-	TRBJ2-2	CASTTGPNTGELFF
TRBV6-5	TRBD1	TRBJ2-7	CASSPRTGGDYEQYF
TRBV11-2	-	TRBJ2-1	CASSLELGGSYNEQFF
TRBV19	-	TRBJ2-1	CASSRRDNEQFF
TRBV7-2	-	TRBJ1-2	CASSRWETGTPLRDGYTF
TRBV6-5	-	TRBJ1-5	CASEPVSNQPQHF
TRBV4-2	-	TRBJ2-2	CASSQARGGWTAGELFF
TRBV9	-	TRBJ1-1	CASSPGGFGTEAFF
TRBV5-1	TRBD1	TRBJ1-1	CASSDGQGILVNTEAFF
TRBV12-3/TRBV12-4	-	TRBJ2-7	CASSFGASYEQYF
TRBV7-2	-	TRBJ2-2	CASSLDYPGELFF
TRBV4-2	TRBD1	TRBJ2-2	CASRGLANTGELFF
TRBV2	-	TRBJ1-3	CASRGDIGNTIYF